This T cell receptor (beta chain) appears in the sequencing data of a study of T cells in Graves' hyperthyroidism and ophthalmopathy. Study-level points and caveats: Most expanded thyroid clonotypes above 0.001 recurred in blood.

Newly diagnosed hyperthyroidism, duration under 2 months, in patients aged 18 to 65. It was uncontrolled infection, other autoimmune disease, pregnancy or lactation that excluded patients. This clonotype has a handful of counts. Its antigen is undetermined. What was amplified from RNA transcripts were TCR beta CDR3 regions. First-round RT-PCR targeting the TCR CDR3 was performed with the HTBI primer set. MiXCR, run by TCRdb on the multiplex PCR reads, gives a single entry per CDR3 protein. The profile shows 300,000 to 400,000 distinct CDR3 sequences, 11% to 15% of them singletons. Germline V CDR1 and CDR2: LGHNA, YNFKEQ. With 1 base removed from V and 5 bases from J, the gap between germline ends came to 11 bases. There are 14 residues in the CDR3.

This receptor was taken from a woman aged 60 to 75 with Graves' hyperthyroidism. Sequenced: blood. The chain carries TRBV4-2 and TRBJ2-5; D may be TRBD2 (6 bases). The CDR3 DNA follows: TGTGCCAGCAGCCAAGGGGGAGGAAGGGAGACCCAGTACTTC. Amino acid sequence: CASSQGGGRETQYF.